This TCR beta chain was identified in a study of beta chain features in type 1 diabetes. Broader study findings: Patients and controls would be equally affected if PCR favored shorter templates. For type 1 diabetes patients, VDJ junctions showed fewer insertions and more deletions.

V was pared by 6 bases and J by 2 bases, with 14 bases between. This CDR3 is built from 14 residues. The germline CDR1 and CDR2 sequences are MNHNS and SASEGT. This clone has more than one count but fewer than ten. Antigen specificity is unknown. Every isolated RNA sample was fully reverse transcribed, so sequencing captured expressed TCRB transcripts. Clones were sequenced by immunoSEQ multiplex PCR, and TCRdb holds only the in-frame ones, with some missing. The sample carries 350,000 to 400,000 clones, about 14% recorded once. Sequencing was carried out using naive CD4+ T cells from blood. The chain couples TRBV6-1 to TRBJ2-7; tentatively, D is TRBD1 (5 bases). This clonotype was sampled from a woman between 18 and 29 years old in good health. CDR3 bases: TGTGCCAGCAGACGACAGCACCAAGCCTACGAGCAGTACTTC. Protein sequence: CASRRQHQAYEQYF.